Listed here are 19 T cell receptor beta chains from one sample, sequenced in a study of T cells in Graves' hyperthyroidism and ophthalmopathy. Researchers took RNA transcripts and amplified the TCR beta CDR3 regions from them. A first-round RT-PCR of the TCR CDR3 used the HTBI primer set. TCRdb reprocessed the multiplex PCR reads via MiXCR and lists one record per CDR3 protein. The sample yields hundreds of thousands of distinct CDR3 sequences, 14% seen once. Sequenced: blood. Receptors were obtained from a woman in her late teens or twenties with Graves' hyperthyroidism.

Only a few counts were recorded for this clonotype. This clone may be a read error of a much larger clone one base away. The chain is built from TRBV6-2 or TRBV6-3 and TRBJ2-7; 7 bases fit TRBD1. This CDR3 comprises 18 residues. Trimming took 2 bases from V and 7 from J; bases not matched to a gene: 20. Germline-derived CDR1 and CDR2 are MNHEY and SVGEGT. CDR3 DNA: TGTGCCAGCAGTTACCCGAGGACAGGCCCCAGGGGAGTGAATGAGCAGTACTTC. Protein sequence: CASSYPRTGPRGVNEQYF.

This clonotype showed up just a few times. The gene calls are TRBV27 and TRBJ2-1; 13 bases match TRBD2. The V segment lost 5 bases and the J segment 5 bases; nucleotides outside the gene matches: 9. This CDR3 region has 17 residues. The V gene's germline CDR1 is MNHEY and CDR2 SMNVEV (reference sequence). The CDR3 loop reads CASSPPGLAGSHNEQFF. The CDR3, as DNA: TGTGCCAGCAGTCCCCCGGGACTAGCGGGATCCCACAATGAGCAGTTCTTC.

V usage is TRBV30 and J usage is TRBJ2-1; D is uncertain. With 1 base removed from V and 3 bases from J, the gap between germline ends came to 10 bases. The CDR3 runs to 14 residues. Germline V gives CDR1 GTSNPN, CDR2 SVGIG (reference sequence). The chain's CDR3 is CAWSESPGYNEQFF. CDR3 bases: TGTGCCTGGAGTGAAAGCCCGGGCTACAATGAGCAGTTCTTC.

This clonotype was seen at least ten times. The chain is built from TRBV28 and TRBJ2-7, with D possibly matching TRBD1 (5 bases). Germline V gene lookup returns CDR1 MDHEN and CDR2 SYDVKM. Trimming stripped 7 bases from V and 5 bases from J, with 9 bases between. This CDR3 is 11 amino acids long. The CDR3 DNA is TGTGCCAGCACATGGGGCGACGAGCAGTACTTC. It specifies CASTWGDEQYF.

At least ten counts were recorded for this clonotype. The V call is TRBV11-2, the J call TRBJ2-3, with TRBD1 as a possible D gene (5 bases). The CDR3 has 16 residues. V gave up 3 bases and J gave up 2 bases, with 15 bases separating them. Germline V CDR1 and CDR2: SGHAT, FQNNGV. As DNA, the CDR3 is TGTGCCAGCAGCTTCGGACACTCCAGAAACACAGATACGCAGTATTTT. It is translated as CASSFGHSRNTDTQYF. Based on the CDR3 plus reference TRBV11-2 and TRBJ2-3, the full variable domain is EAGVAQSPRYKIIEKRQSVAFWCNPISGHATLYWYQQILGQGPKLLIQFQNNGVVDDSQLPKDRFSAERLKGVDSTLKIQPAKLEDSAVYLCASSFGHSRNTDTQYFGPGTRLTVL.

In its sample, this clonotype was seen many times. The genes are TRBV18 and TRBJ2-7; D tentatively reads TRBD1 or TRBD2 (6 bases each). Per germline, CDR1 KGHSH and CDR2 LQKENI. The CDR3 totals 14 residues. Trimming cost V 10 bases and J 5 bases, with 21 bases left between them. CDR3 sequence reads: CATGETGRYNEQYF. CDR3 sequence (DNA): TGTGCCACCGGAGAAACAGGGAGGTACAACGAGCAGTACTTC.

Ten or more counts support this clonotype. CDR3 DNA: TGCAGCGTTGGGACAGAGGCCTACACCTTC. The encoded protein is CSVGTEAYTF. The V gene is TRBV29-1, the J gene TRBJ1-2; the D gene is possibly TRBD1 (6 bases). Germline V lookup: CDR1 SQVTM, CDR2 ANQGSEA. V lost 4 bases, J lost 10 bases, and 10 bases lay in between. CDR3 size: 10 residues.

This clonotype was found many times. Here the CDR3 DNA reads TGTGCCAGCAGTGAAGGGGTAGGGACAGGCCTATACTACGAGCAGTACTTC. Amino acid sequence: CASSEGVGTGLYYEQYF. The V gene is TRBV2, the J gene TRBJ2-7; 8 nucleotides match TRBD1. V was clipped by 1 base and J by 3 bases; unmatched bases: 11. This CDR3 contains 17 residues. Per germline, CDR1 SNHLY and CDR2 FYNNEI.

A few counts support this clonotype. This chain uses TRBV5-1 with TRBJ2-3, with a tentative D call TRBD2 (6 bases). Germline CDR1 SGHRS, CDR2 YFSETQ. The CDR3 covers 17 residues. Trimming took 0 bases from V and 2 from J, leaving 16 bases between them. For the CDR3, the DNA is TGCGCCAGCAGCTTGGGGGCGAGTAGCGGAATCACAGATACGCAGTATTTT. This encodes CASSLGASSGITDTQYF.

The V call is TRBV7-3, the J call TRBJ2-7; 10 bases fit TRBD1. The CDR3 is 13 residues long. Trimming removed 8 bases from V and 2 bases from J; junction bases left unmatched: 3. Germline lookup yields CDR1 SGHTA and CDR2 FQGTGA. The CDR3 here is CASGQGGTYEQYF. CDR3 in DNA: TGTGCCAGCGGACAGGGGGGGACCTACGAGCAGTACTTC. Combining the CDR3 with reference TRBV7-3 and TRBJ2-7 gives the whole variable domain GAGVSQTPSNKVTEKGKYVELRCDPISGHTALYWYRQSLGQGPEFLIYFQGTGAADDSGLPNDRFFAVRPEGSVSTLKIQRTERGDSAVYLCASGQGGTYEQYFGPGTRLTVT.

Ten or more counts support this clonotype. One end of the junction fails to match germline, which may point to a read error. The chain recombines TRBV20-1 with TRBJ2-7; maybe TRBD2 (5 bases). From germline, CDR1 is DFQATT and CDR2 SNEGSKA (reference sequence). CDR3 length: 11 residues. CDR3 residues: CSAADSNEQYF. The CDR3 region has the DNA TGCAGTGCTGCGGACTCCAACGAGCAGTACTTC.

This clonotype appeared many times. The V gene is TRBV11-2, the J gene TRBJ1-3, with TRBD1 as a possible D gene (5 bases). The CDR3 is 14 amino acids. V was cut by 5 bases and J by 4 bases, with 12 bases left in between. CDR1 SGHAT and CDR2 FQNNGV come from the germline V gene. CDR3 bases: TGTGCCAGCAGCGCCTGGACACGCGGAAACACCATATATTTT. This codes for CASSAWTRGNTIYF.

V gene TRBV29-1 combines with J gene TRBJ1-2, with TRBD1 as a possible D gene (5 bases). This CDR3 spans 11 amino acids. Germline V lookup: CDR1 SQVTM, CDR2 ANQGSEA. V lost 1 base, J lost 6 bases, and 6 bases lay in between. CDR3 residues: CSVEAGDGYTF. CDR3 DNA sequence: TGCAGCGTTGAAGCGGGGGATGGCTACACCTTC.

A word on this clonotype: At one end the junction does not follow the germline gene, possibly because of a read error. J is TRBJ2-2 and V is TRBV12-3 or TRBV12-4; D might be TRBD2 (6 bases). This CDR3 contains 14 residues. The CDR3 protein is CASRPTSNTGKLFF. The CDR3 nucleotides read TGTGCCAGCAGACCGACTAGTAACACCGGGAAGCTGTTTTTT.

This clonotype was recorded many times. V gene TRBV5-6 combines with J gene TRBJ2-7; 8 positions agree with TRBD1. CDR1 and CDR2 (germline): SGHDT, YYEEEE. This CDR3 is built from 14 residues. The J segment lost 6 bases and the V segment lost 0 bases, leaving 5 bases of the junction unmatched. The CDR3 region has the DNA TGTGCCAGCAGCTTGGGACAGGGGCTGGTCGAGCAGTACTTC. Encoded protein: CASSLGQGLVEQYF.

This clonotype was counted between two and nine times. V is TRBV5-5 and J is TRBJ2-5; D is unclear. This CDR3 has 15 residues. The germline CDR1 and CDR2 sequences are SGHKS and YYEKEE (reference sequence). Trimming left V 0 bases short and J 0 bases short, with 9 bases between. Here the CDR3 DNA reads TGTGCCAGCAGCTTGGGTCAGAAGTACCAAGAGACCCAGTACTTC. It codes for CASSLGQKYQETQYF.

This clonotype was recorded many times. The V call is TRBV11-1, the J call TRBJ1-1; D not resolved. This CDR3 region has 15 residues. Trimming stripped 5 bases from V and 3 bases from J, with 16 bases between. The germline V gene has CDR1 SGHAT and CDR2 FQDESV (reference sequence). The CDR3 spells CASSPDGWIDTEAFF. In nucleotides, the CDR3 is TGTGCCAGCAGCCCAGATGGTTGGATAGACACTGAAGCTTTCTTT.

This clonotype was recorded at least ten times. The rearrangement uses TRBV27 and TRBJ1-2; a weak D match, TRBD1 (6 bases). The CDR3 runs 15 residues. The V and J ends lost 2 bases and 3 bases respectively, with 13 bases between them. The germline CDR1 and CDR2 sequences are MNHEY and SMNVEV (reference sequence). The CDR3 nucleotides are TGTGCCAGCAGTTTAACCAGGGACATCTACTATGGCTACACCTTC. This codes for CASSLTRDIYYGYTF.

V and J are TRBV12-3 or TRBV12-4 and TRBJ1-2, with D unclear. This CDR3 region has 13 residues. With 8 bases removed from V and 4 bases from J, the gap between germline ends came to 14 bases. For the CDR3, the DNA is TGTGCCAGCTGTCGGTCCGGGATCTATGGCTACACCTTC. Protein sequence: CASCRSGIYGYTF.